This T cell receptor beta chain appears in the sequencing data of a study of T cell clones after liver transplantation. Study details: Three of the eight recipients were HCV-positive; the rest had non-autoimmune, non-viral transplant indications. Samples came pre-transplant, pre-randomization before withdrawal, and post-randomization after withdrawal ended.

The CDR3 sequence is 15 residues long. Study-wide results and caveats: Post-transplant, graft-donor-reactive CD4 TCRbeta sequences in blood dropped significantly in 5 of 8 subjects. Small, mixed patient groups and varying post-transplant times limit these conclusions.

As for this clone: Its antigen is as yet unknown.

This table comes from immunoSEQ multiplex PCR, and its TCRdb copy is limited to in-frame clones, with some not included. Of under 90,000 clones in the sample, roughly 80% were seen once. V and J are TRBV12-1 and TRBJ2-3; the DNA was not compared with TRBD2, the D call given in the table. TRBV12-1 is shown as a pseudogene. The sequence was collected from a human donor who received a liver transplant. The sample in question was CD4+ T cells from blood, obtained before liver transplant. The CDR3 spells CASSHSGRAGDTQYF. The CDR3 coding sequence is TGTGCCAGCAGCCATAGCGGGAGGGCGGGAGATACGCAGTATTTT.